Below, 7 T cell receptor beta chains from the same sample are listed, as sequenced in a study of PD-1 blockade in classical Hodgkin lymphoma. Only in-frame clones appear in the TCRdb table, and some are missing; sequencing was by immunoSEQ multiplex PCR. This table holds just over 15,000 clones, more than 70% found once. Time point described: newly diagnosed, previously untreated cHL patient sample. Magnetic negative selection of thawed PBMCs was the method by which CD4+ T cells were purified. The sample comprised CD4+ T cells from blood. The source of these receptors is a human donor with classical Hodgkin lymphoma.

The chain couples TRBV6-6 to TRBJ2-7; 9 nucleotides align to TRBD2. The CDR3 is made up of 14 amino acids. The germline gives CDR1 MNHNY, CDR2 SVGAGI (reference sequence). The V gene end was trimmed by 4 bases and the J gene end by 3 bases; junction bases not matched to a gene: 4. CDR3 region: CASSSSSGIYEQYF. CDR3 coding DNA: TGTGCCAGCAGTTCTTCTAGCGGGATCTACGAGCAGTACTTC.

J is TRBJ2-7 and V is TRBV28; D is unresolved. This CDR3 comprises 13 residues. Trimming cost V 3 bases and J 9 bases, with 15 bases left between them. The germline gives CDR1 MDHEN, CDR2 SYDVKM. The CDR3 protein is CASSLPLQGGQYF. The CDR3 region has the DNA TGTGCCAGCAGTTTGCCCCTCCAAGGCGGGCAGTACTTC. Full variable domain (missing parts from reference TRBV28 and TRBJ2-7): DVKVTQSSRYLVKRTGEKVFLECVQDMDHENMFWYRQDPGLGLRLIYFSYDVKMKEKGDIPEGYSVSREKKERFSLILESASTNQTSMYLCASSLPLQGGQYFGPGTRLTVT.

The rearrangement links TRBV4-3 to TRBJ2-3, with 9 bases aligning to TRBD1. From germline, CDR1 is LGHNA and CDR2 YSLEER. The junction had 3 bases not matched to a gene; V was cut back by 6 bases and J by 5 bases. This CDR3 region has 13 residues. The CDR3 DNA reads TGCGCCAGCAGGGGACAGGGTAAAGATACGCAGTATTTT. As protein: CASRGQGKDTQYF.

Here the CDR3 DNA reads TGTGCCACCAGCAGAGATAGTATCCAGCCCCAGCATTTT. This gives the protein CATSRDSIQPQHF. This chain uses TRBV15 with TRBJ1-5; D gene ambiguous. The germline V gene encodes CDR1 LNHNV and CDR2 YYDKDF (reference sequence). CDR3 length: 13 residues. The V and J ends lost 0 bases and 7 bases respectively, with 7 bases between them.

The chain has TRBV7-2 and TRBJ2-7; 9 nucleotides agree with TRBD1. CDR1 and CDR2 from the germline V gene are SGHTA and FQGNSA. J lost 3 bases, V lost 4 bases, and 7 bases had no gene match. This CDR3 region has 15 residues. CDR3 residues: CASSSDRGGYYEQYF. The CDR3 coding sequence is TGTGCCAGCAGCTCTGACAGGGGGGGATACTACGAGCAGTACTTC.

The chain is built from TRBV5-5 and TRBJ1-1, with D unclear. The CDR3 covers 13 residues. The V gene lost 0 bases and the J gene lost 4 bases, with 7 bases spanning the gap. CDR1 and CDR2 from the germline V gene are SGHKS and YYEKEE (reference sequence). DNA for the CDR3: TGTGCCAGCAGCTTGGGAGGAGCCACTGAAGCTTTCTTT. Translating gives CASSLGGATEAFF.

The rearrangement links TRBV7-2 to TRBJ1-1; tentatively, D is TRBD1 (5 bases). The CDR3 spans 14 residues. The V gene lost 5 bases and the J gene lost 5 bases, with 15 bases spanning the gap. Looked up from germline, CDR1 is SGHTA and CDR2 is FQGNSA. The CDR3 nucleotides are TGTGCCAGCAGCCCCGAGGGCTCAGGGACTGAAGCTTTCTTT. Its translation: CASSPEGSGTEAFF.